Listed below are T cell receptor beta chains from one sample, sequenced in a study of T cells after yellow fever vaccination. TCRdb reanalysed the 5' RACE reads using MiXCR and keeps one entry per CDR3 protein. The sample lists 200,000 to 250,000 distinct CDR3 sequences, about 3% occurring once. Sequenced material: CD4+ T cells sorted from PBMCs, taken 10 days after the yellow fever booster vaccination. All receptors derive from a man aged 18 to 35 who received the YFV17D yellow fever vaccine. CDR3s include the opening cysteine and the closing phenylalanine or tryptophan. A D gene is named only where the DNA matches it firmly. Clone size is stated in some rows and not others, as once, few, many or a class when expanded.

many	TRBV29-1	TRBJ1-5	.	CSVLVGNQPQHF	TGCAGCGTTTTAGTAGGCAATCAGCCCCAGCATTTT
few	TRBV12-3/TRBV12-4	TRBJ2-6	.	CASSDPGANVLTF	TGTGCCAGCAGTGACCCTGGGGCCAACGTCCTGACTTTC
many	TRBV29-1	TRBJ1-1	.	CSVESTPYTEAFF	TGCAGCGTTGAATCGACGCCTTACACTGAAGCTTTCTTT
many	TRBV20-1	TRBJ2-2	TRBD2	CSASRLARGTGELFF	TGCAGTGCTAGTCGACTAGCTCGAGGCACCGGGGAGCTGTTTTTT
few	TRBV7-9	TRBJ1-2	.	CASSLAGPTYTF	TGTGCCAGCAGCTTAGCCGGGCCTACCTACACCTTC
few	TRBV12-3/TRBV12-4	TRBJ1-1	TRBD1	CASRTGTGYTEAFF	TGTGCCAGCAGGACGGGGACAGGGTACACTGAAGCTTTCTTT
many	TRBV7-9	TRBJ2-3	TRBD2	CASSLTSGAPDTQYF	TGTGCCAGCAGCTTAACTAGCGGGGCGCCAGATACGCAGTATTTT
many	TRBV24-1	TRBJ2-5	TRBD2	CATSDSGLQETQYF	TGTGCCACCAGTGATTCGGGACTACAAGAGACCCAGTACTTC
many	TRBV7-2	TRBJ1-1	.	CASSFDRQNTEAFF	TGTGCCAGCAGCTTCGACAGACAGAACACTGAAGCTTTCTTT
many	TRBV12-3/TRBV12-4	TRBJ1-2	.	CASSFVGNYGYTF	TGTGCCAGCAGTTTCGTCGGGAACTATGGCTACACCTTC
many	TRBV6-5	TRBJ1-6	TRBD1	CASSYSQDRGYNSPLHF	TGTGCCAGCAGTTACTCCCAGGACAGGGGGTATAATTCACCCCTCCACTTT
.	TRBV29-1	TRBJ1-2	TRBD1	CSVGTGNYGYTF	TGCAGCGTTGGGACAGGGAACTATGGCTACACCTTC
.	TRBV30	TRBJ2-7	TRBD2	CAWNFGSSGAYEQYF	TGTGCCTGGAATTTCGGGTCTAGCGGGGCCTACGAGCAGTACTTC
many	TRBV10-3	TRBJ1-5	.	CAISESFSNQPQHF	TGTGCCATCAGTGAGTCGTTTAGCAATCAGCCCCAGCATTTT
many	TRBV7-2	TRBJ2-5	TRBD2	CASSPASGGGQETQYF	TGTGCCAGCAGCCCGGCTAGCGGGGGGGGACAAGAGACCCAGTACTTC